This entry lists 27 T cell receptor beta chains sequenced from one sample in a study of blood T cell repertoires in COVID-19. Clones were read by immunoSEQ multiplex PCR, and TCRdb kept only the in-frame ones, dropping some. The table has fewer than 250,000 clones, around 80% seen once. Sequencing was done on a sample of peripheral blood. The origin of the receptors is an elderly woman with COVID-19, enrolled during active disease.

The V gene is TRBV7-3, the J gene TRBJ2-5; 12 nucleotides line up with TRBD2. CDR3 length equals 16 residues. Germline lookup yields CDR1 SGHTA and CDR2 FQGTGA. V dropped 2 bases and J dropped 7; count of bases not matched to a gene: 8. Here the CDR3 reads CASSLGLAGNTATQYF. Here the CDR3 DNA reads TGTGCCAGCAGCTTAGGACTAGCGGGGAATACGGCGACCCAGTACTTC.

This clone came up once. The V call is TRBV5-8, the J call TRBJ1-4, with a possible D match to TRBD1 (5 bases). The CDR3 has 17 residues. The V gene's germline CDR1 is SGHTS and CDR2 YDEGEE. The V end was cut by 4 bases, the J end by 0 bases, with 16 bases between. The CDR3 region is CASSIRGAFATNEKLFF. Written as DNA, the CDR3 is TGTGCCAGCAGCATCCGTGGGGCCTTTGCAACTAATGAAAAACTGTTTTTT. The full variable domain, completed using reference TRBV5-8 and TRBJ1-4, is EAGVTQSPTHLIKTRGQQATLRCSPISGHTSVYWYQQALGLGLQFLLWYDEGEERNRGNFPPRFSGRQFPNYSSELNVNALELEDSALYLCASSIRGAFATNEKLFFGSGTQLSVL.

The chain carries TRBV28 and TRBJ1-2, with D perhaps TRBD1 (6 bases). The CDR3 has 16 amino acids. Germline CDR1 reads MDHEN; CDR2 reads SYDVKM. Trimming took off 2 bases at V and 10 bases at J, with 23 bases between the two ends. The CDR3 DNA sequence: TGTGCCAGCAGTTTAAGTCCCTGGGCGGGGGCCGGCGACTACACCTTC. Encoded protein: CASSLSPWAGAGDYTF.

This rearrangement joins TRBV2 to TRBJ2-5; TRBD1 might be the D (6 bases). Germline V CDR1 and CDR2: SNHLY, FYNNEI. CDR3 size: 15 residues. V was shortened by 7 bases and J by 5 bases, with 20 bases between the two germline ends. CDR3 coding DNA: TGTGCCAGCAACAGGGTTTCCCGCGTGGATGAGACCCAGTACTTC. As protein: CASNRVSRVDETQYF.

This chain connects TRBV14 to TRBJ1-3; D is undetermined. Per the germline V gene, CDR1 is SGHDN and CDR2 is FVKESK. Trimming removed 3 bases from V and 2 bases from J, with 14 bases in between. The CDR3 has 16 residues. The chain's CDR3 is CASSHNVRSTGNTIYF. The CDR3 DNA reads TGTGCCAGCAGCCATAACGTCAGATCCACTGGAAACACCATATATTTT.

The table lists this clone with a count of one. This chain uses TRBV6-6 with TRBJ2-7; a weak D match, TRBD2 (5 bases). The germline V gene has CDR1 MNHNY and CDR2 SVGAGI (reference sequence). Trimming stripped 0 bases from V and 0 bases from J, with 9 bases between. The CDR3 extends over 15 amino acids. CDR3: CASSYSATSSYEQYV. CDR3 coding DNA: TGTGCCAGCAGTTACTCAGCCACTAGCTCCTACGAGCAGTACGTC.

The rearrangement links TRBV28 to TRBJ1-5, with 10 bases aligning to TRBD1. Germline-derived CDR1 and CDR2 are MDHEN and SYDVKM. This CDR3 has 15 amino acids. The trim removed 8 bases at V and 4 bases at J, leaving 8 bases unmatched. The CDR3 sequence: CASEVTGQGNQPQHF. The CDR3 region has the DNA TGTGCCAGCGAAGTAACGGGACAGGGGAATCAGCCCCAGCATTTT. Full variable domain (missing parts from reference TRBV28 and TRBJ1-5): DVKVTQSSRYLVKRTGEKVFLECVQDMDHENMFWYRQDPGLGLRLIYFSYDVKMKEKGDIPEGYSVSREKKERFSLILESASTNQTSMYLCASEVTGQGNQPQHFGDGTRLSIL.

The chain is built from TRBV18 and TRBJ1-2; perhaps TRBD1 as D (5 bases). Per the germline V gene, CDR1 is KGHSH and CDR2 is LQKENI. Trimming took 0 bases from V and 3 from J, leaving 5 bases between them. CDR3 size: 13 residues. The CDR3 region has the DNA TGTGCCAGCTCACCACCGACAGACTATGGCTACACCTTC. This sequence encodes CASSPPTDYGYTF.

The V gene is TRBV7-2, the J gene TRBJ1-2, with a tentative D call TRBD1 (6 bases). Trimming pared 3 bases from V and 4 bases from J, leaving 18 bases between. Germline lookup yields CDR1 SGHTA and CDR2 FQGNSA. This CDR3 has 16 residues. CDR3 in amino acids: CASSFGRTASLYGYTF. The CDR3 nucleotides are TGTGCCAGCAGCTTCGGGCGGACAGCTTCCCTCTATGGCTACACCTTC.

J is TRBJ1-2 and V is TRBV24-1; D unclear. The germline gives CDR1 KGHDR, CDR2 SFDVKD. Trimming left V 1 base short and J 4 bases short, with 12 bases between. The CDR3 contains 15 residues. The CDR3: CATSDLNGESYGYTF. CDR3 coding DNA: TGTGCCACCAGTGATTTAAACGGGGAAAGCTATGGCTACACCTTC.

The chain uses TRBV5-1 and TRBJ2-1; 7 bases agree with TRBD2. Unmatched junction bases numbered 9, after V lost 0 bases and J lost 12 bases. Germline values: CDR1 SGHRS, CDR2 YFSETQ. There are 14 residues in the CDR3. CDR3 sequence (DNA): TGCGCCAGCAGCTTGGGTTTTGAGCGGGGAAGGCAGTTCTTC. Residues: CASSLGFERGRQFF.

The gene calls are TRBV19 and TRBJ2-5; tentative D call: TRBD1 (6 bases). Trimming pared 6 bases from V and 3 bases from J, leaving 17 bases between. This CDR3 has 15 residues. Germline CDR1 is LNHDA and CDR2 is SQIVND (reference sequence). CDR3 amino acids: CASRSQGLGKETQYF. The CDR3 coding sequence is TGTGCCAGTAGAAGCCAGGGGCTAGGAAAAGAGACCCAGTACTTC.

The gene calls are TRBV3-1 (or the pseudogene TRBV3-2) and TRBJ2-5; TRBD2 might be the D (6 bases). The germline gives CDR1 LGHDT, CDR2 YNNKEL (reference sequence). CDR3 length equals 14 residues. Trimming took 1 base from V and 5 from J, leaving 11 bases between them. Written as DNA, the CDR3 is TGTGCCAGCAGCCAAGGGACTATAGCCGAGACCCAGTACTTC. Translated, it gives CASSQGTIAETQYF.

This clone was observed once. V gene TRBV21-1 combines with J gene TRBJ1-1; the table gives TRBD1 as D, unverified against the DNA. TRBV21-1 is termed a pseudogene. This CDR3 region has 15 residues. CDR3: CASSKVGRRNTEAFF. CDR3 coding DNA: TGTGCCAGCAGCAAAGTGGGGCGCCGGAACACTGAAGCTTTCTTT.

This clone came up once. The CDR3, as DNA: TGTGCCAGCAGTTGGGGGGACACTGAAGCTTTCTTT. Its translation is CASSWGDTEAFF. The chain links TRBV6-5 to TRBJ1-1, with a tentative D call TRBD1 (5 bases). V was cut by 4 bases and J by 3 bases, with 6 bases left in between. Looked up from germline, CDR1 is MNHEY and CDR2 is SVGAGI. The CDR3 length is 12 residues.

The chain has TRBV6-1 and TRBJ1-1; a weak D match, TRBD1 (5 bases). Trimming pared 2 bases from V and 7 bases from J, leaving 8 bases between. The CDR3 covers 12 residues. Per the germline V gene, CDR1 is MNHNS and CDR2 is SASEGT. The CDR3 reads CASSERQIEAFF. The CDR3 DNA reads TGTGCCAGCAGTGAAAGACAGATTGAAGCTTTCTTT.

On this clone itself: The sample has other DNA sequences that encode this CDR3 too. V is TRBV18 and J is TRBJ2-5, with 11 bases fitting TRBD1. Germline CDR1 and CDR2: KGHSH and LQKENI. There are 15 residues in the CDR3. Losses at the gene ends were 2 bases for V and 3 bases for J; bases not matched to a gene: 2. CDR3 sequence (DNA): TGTGCCAGCTCACCAAGGACAGGGGGCGAAGAGACCCAGTACTTC. This translates into CASSPRTGGEETQYF.

This clone was detected a few times. This chain connects TRBV6-5 to TRBJ1-1; unclear D gene. Germline V gives CDR1 MNHEY, CDR2 SVGAGI. V lost 6 bases, J lost 1 base, and 15 bases lay in between. The CDR3 covers 15 residues. This chain's CDR3 is CASSPDRPGNTEAFF. For the CDR3, the DNA is TGTGCCAGCAGCCCGGATCGTCCGGGGAACACTGAAGCTTTCTTT.

This clone was seen a few times. The chain is built from TRBV5-1 and TRBJ2-7; 9 bases fit TRBD1. CDR1 and CDR2 from the germline V gene are SGHRS and YFSETQ. With V trimmed by 4 bases and J by 5 bases, 10 bases remained unmatched. This CDR3 has 15 residues. This chain's CDR3 is CASSLGTGSFDEQYF. The CDR3 DNA reads as TGCGCCAGCAGCCTCGGGACAGGGAGCTTCGACGAGCAGTACTTC. Variable domain in full (rest from reference TRBV5-1 and TRBJ2-7): KAGVTQTPRYLIKTRGQQVTLSCSPISGHRSVSWYQQTPGQGLQFLFEYFSETQRNKGNFPGRFSGRQFSNSRSEMNVSTLELGDSALYLCASSLGTGSFDEQYFGPGTRLTVT.

The genes are TRBV18 and TRBJ1-2; TRBD1 agrees at 7 bases. J gave up 10 bases and V 4 bases, and 12 bases lay outside the gene matches. The germline CDR1 and CDR2 sequences are KGHSH and LQKENI. This CDR3 is 14 amino acids long. CDR3: CASSLLGWTGLYTF. DNA for the CDR3: TGTGCCAGCTCACTCCTCGGATGGACAGGACTCTACACCTTC.

The rearrangement links TRBV18 to TRBJ2-1; TRBD2 matches 11 bases. The J segment lost 4 bases and the V segment lost 3 bases, leaving 8 bases of the junction unmatched. The germline V gene has CDR1 KGHSH and CDR2 LQKENI. The CDR3 spans 17 residues. The CDR3 protein is CASSPYLAGGQYNEQFF. Written as DNA, the CDR3 is TGTGCCAGCTCACCCTACTTAGCGGGGGGGCAGTACAATGAGCAGTTCTTC. The whole variable domain, remainder taken from reference TRBV18 and TRBJ2-1, is NAGVMQNPRHLVRRRGQEARLRCSPMKGHSHVYWYRQLPEEGLKFMVYLQKENIIDESGMPKERFSAEFPKEGPSILRIQQVVRGDSAAYFCASSPYLAGGQYNEQFFGPGTRLTVL.

The chain has TRBV4-1 and TRBJ1-2; no definite D call. V was cut by 4 bases and J by 0 bases, with 12 bases left in between. CDR3 size: 15 residues. Germline lookup yields CDR1 MGHRA and CDR2 YSYEKL. CDR3 residues: CASSPRQPANYGYTF. CDR3 bases: TGCGCCAGCAGCCCTAGGCAGCCAGCTAACTATGGCTACACCTTC.

V is TRBV11-2 and J is TRBJ2-4; D possibly corresponds to TRBD2 (7 bases). The CDR3 runs to 15 residues. Germline V gene lookup returns CDR1 SGHAT and CDR2 FQNNGV. The V and J ends lost 6 bases and 6 bases respectively, with 18 bases between them. For the CDR3, the DNA is TGTGCCAGCAGTCGCTGGGAGGGGGTGGGAAACATTCAGTACTTC. This translates into CASSRWEGVGNIQYF.

The rearrangement uses TRBV5-1 and TRBJ2-3, with 7 bases aligning to TRBD2. Germline trimming cut 1 base from V and 0 bases from J; bases unmatched to any gene: 5. The CDR3 consists of 16 residues. The germline CDR1 and CDR2 sequences are SGHRS and YFSETQ. CDR3 in DNA: TGCGCCAGCAGCTTGACGGGGCGGGGGAGCACAGATACGCAGTATTTT. It codes for CASSLTGRGSTDTQYF.

The chain joins TRBV5-1 to TRBJ2-1; TRBD1 agrees at 12 bases. This CDR3 has 15 residues. Germline CDR1 and CDR2: SGHRS and YFSETQ. V trimming: 4 bases; J trimming: 6 bases; junction bases outside the gene matches: 5. Here the CDR3 DNA reads TGCGCCAGCAGCGCGGGACAGGGGGCTTTCAATGAGCAGTTCTTC. Translated: CASSAGQGAFNEQFF. Filled out from reference TRBV5-1 and TRBJ2-1, the complete variable domain reads KAGVTQTPRYLIKTRGQQVTLSCSPISGHRSVSWYQQTPGQGLQFLFEYFSETQRNKGNFPGRFSGRQFSNSRSEMNVSTLELGDSALYLCASSAGQGAFNEQFFGPGTRLTVL.

The chain joins TRBV4-2 to TRBJ2-1; D remains unclear. Trimming stripped 0 bases from V and 6 bases from J, with 12 bases between. Germline values: CDR1 LGHNA, CDR2 YNFKEQ. The CDR3 covers 15 residues. CDR3 sequence reads: CASSQDRGARNEQFF. The CDR3 region has the DNA TGTGCCAGCAGCCAAGACAGAGGAGCCCGCAATGAGCAGTTCTTC.

A few counts support this clone. At one boundary the junction diverges from the germline segment, which might be a read error. The chain's CDR3 is CASSPGQETLKF. For the CDR3, the DNA is TGTGCCAGCAGCCCAGGGCAGGAGACCCTGAAATTT. The V gene is TRBV6-5, the J gene TRBJ1-1, with TRBD1 as a possible D gene (5 bases). Germline V gives CDR1 MNHEY, CDR2 SVGAGI. The length of the CDR3 is 12 residues.